These T cell receptor beta chains were read from a single sample in a study of blood T cells in healthy people across ages. TCRdb called the 5' RACE reads again in MiXCR, with one record for every CDR3 protein. This sample has around 900,000 distinct CDR3 sequences, with roughly 51% found just once. Sequencing was done on a sample of blood. These receptors were obtained from a woman aged 60-75 years in good health. CDR3s include the opening cysteine and the closing phenylalanine or tryptophan. D genes are given only for firm matches. Not every row has a clone size; where given, it reads once, few, many or a size class.

>TRBD2|TRBV7-6|15|NA|TRBJ2-1
TGTGCCAGCGGTACTAGCGCAAGCTCCTACAATGAGCAGTTCTTC
CASGTSASSYNEQFF
>TRBD1|TRBV5-1|14|NA|TRBJ1-2
TGCGCCAGCAGCATCGGACAGGGGGCTGGAGGCTACACCTTC
CASSIGQGAGGYTF
>NA|TRBV4-1|11|few|TRBJ2-7
TGCGCCAGCAGCCAAGATGACGAGCAGTACTTC
CASSQDDEQYF
>NA|TRBV18|15|NA|TRBJ2-5
TGTGCCAGCTCACCGTCTGGGGATTCCGGTGAGACCCAGTACTTC
CASSPSGDSGETQYF
>NA|TRBV5-1|15|few|TRBJ2-5
TGCGCCAGCAGCGTCGTGGCGGGAAAGGTGGAGACCCAGTACTTC
CASSVVAGKVETQYF
>TRBD2|TRBV5-1|18|NA|TRBJ2-1
TGCGCCAGCAGCTTGGCCGGTCTAGCGGGCAACTCCTACAATGAGCAGTTCTTC
CASSLAGLAGNSYNEQFF
>NA|TRBV4-2|15|few|TRBJ2-1
TGTGCCAGCAGCCAAGATATCGGGGCGTACAATGAGCAGTTCTTC
CASSQDIGAYNEQFF
>TRBD2|TRBV7-6|17|NA|TRBJ2-7
TGTGCCAGCAGCTTTTCGTCCGGACTAGCGGGAAGTTACGAGCAGTACTTC
CASSFSSGLAGSYEQYF
>TRBD2|TRBV20-1|17|many|TRBJ2-3
TGCAGTGCTAACCCCAGCGGGAGGGCCAGGATGGCAGATACGCAGTATTTT
CSANPSGRARMADTQYF
>TRBD2|TRBV20-1|16|NA|TRBJ2-1
TGCAGTCTAAGTCTACGGACTAGTGTCTATAAGGGTGAGCAGTTCTTC
CSLSLRTSVYKGEQFF
>NA|TRBV28|12|NA|TRBJ1-6
TGTGCCAGCAGTTTATCGCTTCGAACCCTCCACTTT
CASSLSLRTLHF
>TRBD2|TRBV27|17|few|TRBJ2-1
TGTGCCAGCAGTAGCACCAGGACTAGCTCCTCCTACAATGAGCAGTTCTTC
CASSSTRTSSSYNEQFF
>NA|TRBV25-1|14|NA|TRBJ1-5
TGTGCCAGCAGTGAAGCCGGGTGGAATCAGCCCCAGCATTTT
CASSEAGWNQPQHF
>NA|TRBV12-3/TRBV12-4|12|NA|TRBJ2-7
TGTGCCAGCAGGCACAGCGTAGGGGAGCAGTACTTC
CASRHSVGEQYF
>TRBD1|TRBV12-3/TRBV12-4|14|few|TRBJ2-1
TGTGCCAGCAACCCGACAGGGTTTCGACATGAGCAGTTCTTC
CASNPTGFRHEQFF
>NA|TRBV27|16|NA|TRBJ2-4
TGTGCCAGCAGTTCTTCCGGGAGTCGCACCAAAAACATTCAGTACTTC
CASSSSGSRTKNIQYF
>NA|TRBV20-1|13|NA|TRBJ1-4
TGCAGTGCTAGTCGCAGTCTTGTTGAAAAACTGTTTTTT
CSASRSLVEKLFF
>NA|TRBV24-1|13|NA|TRBJ2-6
TGTGCCACCAGTGCAGCTGGGGCCAACGTCCTGACTTTC
CATSAAGANVLTF
>NA|TRBV27|15|NA|TRBJ2-7
TGTGCCAGCAGCGCCACACTAGGAAGCCCCTACGAGCAGTACTTC
CASSATLGSPYEQYF
>NA|TRBV25-1|14|few|TRBJ1-2
TGTGCCAGCAGTGATGGAGGGCCATACTATGGCTACACCTTC
CASSDGGPYYGYTF
>NA|TRBV12-3/TRBV12-4|16|NA|TRBJ1-5
TGTGCCAGCAGTCCCTCATGGGGGGTAGGCAATCAGCCCCAGCATTTT
CASSPSWGVGNQPQHF
>NA|TRBV10-2|14|NA|TRBJ2-1
TGCGCCAGCAGGGTGGGAACGCCGACGGGTGAGCAGTTCTTC
CASRVGTPTGEQFF
>NA|TRBV3-1|18|once|TRBJ2-1
TGTGCCAGCAGCCAAGATTTATTCGGAGGGGGCGGCTTCAATGAGCAGTTCTTC
CASSQDLFGGGGFNEQFF
>NA|TRBV28|15|few|TRBJ2-7
TGTGCCAGCAGTCTCCGTGGGGAGCAGGGCTACGAGCAGTACTTC
CASSLRGEQGYEQYF
>NA|TRBV6-5|14|NA|TRBJ2-7
TGTGCCAGCACCAAGGGGACTTTTATCGACGAGCAGTACTTC
CASTKGTFIDEQYF
>TRBD1|TRBV25-1|16|few|TRBJ2-3
TGTGCCAGCAGTCCGTCACCGGGACAGGGCACAGATACGCAGTATTTT
CASSPSPGQGTDTQYF
>TRBD1|TRBV10-1|15|NA|TRBJ1-2
TGCGCCAGCAGTGATGAGACAGGGAATGACTATGGCTACACCTTC
CASSDETGNDYGYTF
>NA|TRBV28|17|few|TRBJ2-7
TGTGCCAGCAGTTTCAGTCTTCGGGGGACGGATTCCTACGAGCAGTACTTC
CASSFSLRGTDSYEQYF
>TRBD2|TRBV20-1|16|NA|TRBJ2-5
TGCAGTGCCGGCCAGGGACTAGCGGGGTGGGGCGATGAGCAGTACTTC
CSAGQGLAGWGDEQYF
>TRBD2|TRBV20-1|14|NA|TRBJ2-5
TGCAGTGCTAGCATAGCGGGAGGGAAATATGAGCAGTACTTC
CSASIAGGKYEQYF
>NA|TRBV7-2|15|NA|TRBJ2-3
TGTGCCAGCAGCTTTGGAGCAGGGAGGACAGGTACGCAGTATTTT
CASSFGAGRTGTQYF
>NA|TRBV5-1|14|many|TRBJ2-7
TGCGCCAGCAGAGCAAGTGCCGGTTCCTACGAGCAGTACTTC
CASRASAGSYEQYF
>NA|TRBV28|15|NA|TRBJ1-1
TGTGCCAGCAGACAATTGGATTTACGGAACACTGAAGCTTTCTTT
CASRQLDLRNTEAFF
>TRBD2|TRBV4-3|14|few|TRBJ2-3
TGCGCCAGCAGCCGACGACTAGCGTTAGATACGCAGTATTTT
CASSRRLALDTQYF
>NA|TRBV7-9|13|few|TRBJ2-7
TGTGCCAGCAGCTTAGATCCGGGGGACGAGCAGTACTTC
CASSLDPGDEQYF